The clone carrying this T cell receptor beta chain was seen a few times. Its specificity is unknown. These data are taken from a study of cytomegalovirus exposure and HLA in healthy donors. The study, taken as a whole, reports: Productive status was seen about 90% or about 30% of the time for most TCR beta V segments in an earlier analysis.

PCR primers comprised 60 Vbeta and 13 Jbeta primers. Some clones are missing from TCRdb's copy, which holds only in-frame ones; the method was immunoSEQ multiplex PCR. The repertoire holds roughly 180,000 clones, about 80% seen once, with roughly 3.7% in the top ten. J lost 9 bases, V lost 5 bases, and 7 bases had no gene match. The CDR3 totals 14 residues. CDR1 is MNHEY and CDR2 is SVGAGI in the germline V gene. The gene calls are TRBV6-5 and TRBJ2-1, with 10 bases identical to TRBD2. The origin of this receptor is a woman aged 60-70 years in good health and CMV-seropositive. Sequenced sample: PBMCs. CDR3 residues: CASSPAGGWGEQFF. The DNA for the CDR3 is TGTGCCAGCAGTCCAGCGGGGGGGTGGGGTGAGCAGTTCTTC.